These 8 T cell receptor beta chains were sequenced from one sample in a study of T cells after posttransplantation cyclophosphamide. Generated by immunoSEQ multiplex PCR, the TCRdb table keeps only in-frame clones and is missing some. Of over 7,500 clones in the sample, roughly 98% were seen once. Sequencing input: naive CD8+ T cells sorted from PBMCs. These receptors were obtained from a man between 50 and 59 years old in good health, CMV-negative, and a related stem cell transplant donor.

The chain carries TRBV27 and TRBJ2-5; a weak D match, TRBD2 (6 bases). The J call may be incorrect, as the DNA end agrees better with TRBJ2-7. The CDR3 contains 14 residues. In germline, CDR1 is MNHEY, CDR2 SMNVEV (reference sequence). CDR3 amino acids: CASSLAGSSYEQYF. CDR3 DNA sequence: TGTGCCAGCAGTTTAGCGGGGAGCTCCTACGAGCAGTACTTC.

The J gene is TRBJ2-1, the V gene TRBV9; 13 bases line up with TRBD2. CDR3 length: 19 residues. The ends lost 0 bases at V and 1 base at J; junction bases unmatched: 7. Germline V gene sequence: CDR1 SGDLS, CDR2 YYNGEE. This CDR3 reads CASSVVGTSGEESYNEQFF. CDR3 in DNA: TGTGCCAGCAGCGTAGTAGGGACTAGCGGGGAGGAATCCTACAATGAGCAGTTCTTC.

J is TRBJ2-3 and V is TRBV27; TRBD1 matches at 9 bases. This CDR3 contains 16 residues. Looked up from germline, CDR1 is MNHEY and CDR2 is SMNVEV (reference sequence). V was pared by 4 bases and J by 6 bases, with 11 bases of the junction left unmatched. CDR3 residues: CASSSRDRAIMDTQYF. The CDR3 region has the DNA TGTGCCAGCAGTTCCCGGGACAGGGCGATTATGGATACGCAGTATTTT.

The J gene is TRBJ2-1, the V gene TRBV2, with D possibly matching TRBD1 (6 bases). Germline loops: CDR1 SNHLY, CDR2 FYNNEI. The CDR3 spans 14 residues. Trimming took off 10 bases at V and 0 bases at J, with 13 bases between the two ends. The CDR3 is CATERQVSYNEQFF. The CDR3, as DNA: TGTGCCACCGAACGACAGGTCTCCTACAATGAGCAGTTCTTC.

The chain uses TRBV9 and TRBJ2-1; TRBD2 might be the D (6 bases). This CDR3 is 11 amino acids long. The germline V and J ends were trimmed by 4 bases and 12 bases, with 11 bases remaining between them. CDR1 is SGDLS, CDR2 YYNGEE, per germline. CDR3 loop: CASSLGRGQFF. CDR3 bases: TGTGCCAGCAGCCTCGGGAGAGGGCAGTTCTTC.

The V and J genes are TRBV4-2 and TRBJ2-3; TRBD2 agrees at 13 bases. The length of the CDR3 is 16 residues. Germline V gene data show CDR1 as LGHNA and CDR2 as YNFKEQ. The V gene end was trimmed by 5 bases and the J gene end by 4 bases; junction bases not matched to a gene: 6. CDR3 residues: CASSFWTSGSADTQYF. In DNA form, the CDR3 reads TGTGCCAGCAGCTTTTGGACTAGCGGGAGTGCAGATACGCAGTATTTT.

This chain's CDR3 is CASSQGPAEETQYF. As DNA, the CDR3 is TGCGCCAGCAGCCAAGGCCCAGCGGAAGAGACCCAGTACTTC. The chain couples TRBV4-1 to TRBJ2-5; D may be TRBD2 (5 bases). The germline gives CDR1 MGHRA, CDR2 YSYEKL. The CDR3 is 14 residues long. The germline V and J ends were trimmed by 1 base and 3 bases, with 9 bases remaining between them.

This chain links TRBV9 with TRBJ2-7, with 10 nucleotides matching TRBD2. CDR3 length equals 17 residues. The junction had 10 bases not matched to a gene; V was cut back by 4 bases and J by 0 bases. Germline CDR1 SGDLS, CDR2 YYNGEE. CDR3 DNA sequence: TGTGCCAGCAGCTCCCGGACTAGCGGCTATAACTCCTACGAGCAGTACTTC. This encodes CASSSRTSGYNSYEQYF.